The 30 T cell receptor beta chains reported below all come from one sample, sequenced in a study of T-cell reconstitution after alpha-beta-depleted transplantation in children. This sample's TCRbeta library carried unique molecular identifier barcodes. TCRdb passed the PCR reads through MiXCR, listing each CDR3 protein once. The sample shows 84,000 or so distinct CDR3 sequences, roughly a sixth of them seen only once. The material was PBMCs, mostly from graft donor cells, obtained 180 days after TCRalphabeta/CD19-depleted stem cell transplant. All receptors come from a male patient between 2 and 10 years old who had a stem cell transplant for acute lymphoblastic leukemia, so the T cells may come from the graft donor.

This chain joins TRBV6-2 or TRBV6-3 and TRBJ1-4; TRBD1 might be the D (6 bases). CDR1 MNHEY and CDR2 SVGEGT come from the germline V gene. Trimming removed 5 bases at V and 7 bases at J, with 17 bases between. This CDR3 contains 15 residues. The CDR3 is CASSTRDTGPEKLFF. CDR3 DNA sequence: TGTGCCAGCAGTACCCGGGACACCGGACCTGAAAAACTGTTTTTT.

This clonotype has ten or more counts. The gene calls are TRBV20-1 and TRBJ2-3, with D perhaps given as TRBD1 or TRBD2 (7 bases each). There are 14 residues in the CDR3. Germline CDR1 and CDR2: DFQATT and SNEGSKA (reference sequence). V was shortened by 6 bases and J by 0 bases, with 13 bases between the two germline ends. The CDR3 sequence: CSATRGGSTDTQYF. The DNA of the CDR3 is TGCAGTGCAACCAGGGGGGGAAGCACAGATACGCAGTATTTT.

This clonotype was observed at least ten times. The chain uses TRBV15 and TRBJ2-2; D is undetermined. Trimming removed 0 bases from V and 3 bases from J, with 11 bases in between. This CDR3 has 16 amino acids. CDR1 LNHNV and CDR2 YYDKDF come from the germline V gene (reference sequence). CDR3 DNA sequence: TGTGCCACCAGCAGAGATCAGAGCTTTTACACCGGGGAGCTGTTTTTT. Its protein product is CATSRDQSFYTGELFF.

By frequency in the sample, this clonotype is medium-sized. This chain connects TRBV27 to TRBJ2-3; no clear D gene. Deletions cut 2 bases from V and 0 bases from J, with 9 bases between. The germline V gene has CDR1 MNHEY and CDR2 SMNVEV (reference sequence). The CDR3 is 15 residues long. The CDR3: CASSLQQLSTDTQYF. CDR3 nucleotide sequence: TGTGCCAGCAGTTTACAACAGCTTAGCACAGATACGCAGTATTTT.

Ten or more counts support this clonotype. The rearrangement links TRBV4-3 to TRBJ1-6; 8 bases agree with TRBD1. CDR1 LGHNA and CDR2 YSLEER come from the germline V gene. The CDR3 contains 15 residues. V shed 5 bases, J shed 9 bases, and the junction held 9 bases outside the gene matches. In DNA, the CDR3 is TGCGCCAGCAGCGCCCGCCGGACAGGGACTTCACCCCTCCACTTT. Its protein product is CASSARRTGTSPLHF.

The table lists this clonotype with a few counts. The chain carries TRBV20-1 and TRBJ1-2, with a weak D call TRBD1 (6 bases). CDR3 length equals 11 residues. The V gene lost 3 bases and the J gene lost 6 bases, with 8 bases spanning the gap. Germline CDR1 reads DFQATT; CDR2 reads SNEGSKA (reference sequence). CDR3 sequence reads: CSASRGDGYTF. In DNA, the CDR3 is TGCAGTGCTAGCAGGGGAGATGGCTACACCTTC.

The rearrangement uses TRBV4-3 and TRBJ2-6, with D perhaps matching TRBD2 (6 bases). The CDR3 is 20 residues long. Germline V lookup: CDR1 LGHNA, CDR2 YSLEER. V dropped 2 bases and J dropped 0 bases, with 20 bases sitting between them. DNA for the CDR3: TGCGCCAGCAGCCAACACCGCGGGAACACCGACGCCTCTGGGGCCAACGTCCTGACTTTC. Translating gives CASSQHRGNTDASGANVLTF.

This clonotype has only a few counts. V is TRBV6-5 and J is TRBJ2-2; D assignment may be TRBD1 or TRBD2 (5 bases each). Germline CDR1 is MNHEY and CDR2 is SVGAGI. V lost 4 bases and J lost 0, with 9 bases in between. The CDR3 contains 15 residues. The CDR3 is CASSLGTPNTGELFF. Here the CDR3 DNA reads TGTGCCAGCAGTTTGGGGACCCCGAACACCGGGGAGCTGTTTTTT.

This sequence joins TRBV4-3 and TRBJ2-7; TRBD1 matches at 8 bases. The V gene end was trimmed by 4 bases and the J gene end by 3 bases; junction bases not matched to a gene: 5. This CDR3 has 14 amino acids. Germline-derived CDR1 and CDR2 are LGHNA and YSLEER. For the CDR3, the DNA is TGCGCCAGCAGCCCCCGGACAGGGCTCTACGAGCAGTACTTC. It codes for CASSPRTGLYEQYF.

This clonotype has just a few counts. The chain joins TRBV6-5 to TRBJ1-1; 7 nucleotides align to TRBD1. CDR3 length equals 17 residues. Germline-derived CDR1 and CDR2 are MNHEY and SVGAGI. V dropped 0 bases and J dropped 4; count of bases not matched to a gene: 11. CDR3 in amino acids: CASSYSSEDRPSTEAFF. The DNA for the CDR3 is TGTGCCAGCAGTTACTCATCTGAGGACAGGCCGAGCACTGAAGCTTTCTTT.

The genes are TRBV20-1 and TRBJ2-2; 9 bases match TRBD1. V was pared by 2 bases and J by 4 bases, with 11 bases of the junction left unmatched. CDR1 is DFQATT and CDR2 is SNEGSKA in the germline V gene (reference sequence). The CDR3 extends over 17 amino acids. This chain's CDR3 is CSARTHSGTGFTGELFF. DNA for the CDR3: TGCAGTGCTAGAACGCACTCCGGGACAGGGTTCACCGGGGAGCTGTTTTTT.

This clonotype was recorded a few times. The gene calls are TRBV5-1 and TRBJ2-7, with no clear D. Per germline, CDR1 SGHRS and CDR2 YFSETQ. V was trimmed by 4 bases and J by 0 bases, leaving 20 bases between them. CDR3 length equals 17 residues. CDR3: CASSDRLWIGSSYEQYF. In DNA, the CDR3 is TGCGCCAGCAGCGACCGTTTGTGGATCGGAAGCTCCTACGAGCAGTACTTC. Together with reference TRBV5-1 and TRBJ2-7, the CDR3 gives the full variable domain: KAGVTQTPRYLIKTRGQQVTLSCSPISGHRSVSWYQQTPGQGLQFLFEYFSETQRNKGNFPGRFSGRQFSNSRSEMNVSTLELGDSALYLCASSDRLWIGSSYEQYFGPGTRLTVT.

This clonotype was seen a handful of times. The gene calls are TRBV5-1 and TRBJ2-7, with TRBD1 identical over 7 bases. The CDR3 consists of 13 residues. J gave up 3 bases and V 7 bases, and 7 bases lay outside the gene matches. Germline CDR1 reads SGHRS; CDR2 reads YFSETQ. The CDR3 sequence: CASGSGQLYEQYF. CDR3 coding DNA: TGCGCCAGCGGATCGGGACAGCTCTACGAGCAGTACTTC.

This clonotype was recorded a few times. V and J are TRBV5-5 and TRBJ1-1; D is unresolved. V was trimmed by 1 base and J by 3 bases, leaving 4 bases between them. CDR3 size: 12 residues. Per germline, CDR1 SGHKS and CDR2 YYEKEE (reference sequence). CDR3 sequence (DNA): TGTGCCAGCAGCTTGTGGGACACTGAAGCTTTCTTT. Its translation is CASSLWDTEAFF.

This chain connects TRBV19 to TRBJ1-2, with no clear D. The germline CDR1 and CDR2 sequences are LNHDA and SQIVND (reference sequence). V dropped 3 bases and J dropped 2 bases, with 13 bases sitting between them. The CDR3 has 15 residues. CDR3 bases: TGTGCCAGTAGTATTTGGTGGAGCCTGAACTATGGCTACACCTTC. This encodes CASSIWWSLNYGYTF. The whole variable domain, remainder taken from reference TRBV19 and TRBJ1-2, is DGGITQSPKYLFRKEGQNVTLSCEQNLNHDAMYWYRQDPGQGLRLIYYSQIVNDFQKGDIAEGYSVSREKKESFPLTVTSAQKNPTAFYLCASSIWWSLNYGYTFGSGTRLTVV.

This clonotype is deemed medium-sized. The chain links TRBV29-1 to TRBJ2-1, with 14 positions matching TRBD2. The germline gives CDR1 SQVTM, CDR2 ANQGSEA. The ends lost 8 bases at V and 10 bases at J; junction bases unmatched: 10. The CDR3 loop spans 14 amino acids. The CDR3 is CSPPGTSGRGEQFF. The CDR3 nucleotides are TGCAGCCCGCCCGGGACTAGCGGGAGAGGGGAGCAGTTCTTC.

This clonotype has just a few counts. The chain uses TRBV7-6 and TRBJ2-2, with D maybe TRBD2 (6 bases). From germline, CDR1 is SGHVS and CDR2 FNYEAQ. Deletions cut 2 bases from V and 5 bases from J, with 33 bases between. The CDR3 contains 22 residues. CDR3: CASSLSLEVAASKGEQTGELFF. The CDR3 nucleotides read TGTGCCAGCAGCTTATCCCTTGAGGTAGCGGCTTCTAAAGGCGAACAGACCGGGGAGCTGTTTTTT.

This chain joins TRBV12-3 or TRBV12-4 and TRBJ2-4; no clear D gene. The CDR3 sequence is 15 residues long. The V and J ends lost 1 base and 5 bases respectively, with 12 bases between them. CDR3 bases: TGTGCCAGCAGTTTAGAGGCGGCTAGTCAAAACATTCAGTACTTC. Its protein is CASSLEAASQNIQYF.

This clonotype has a handful of counts. V usage is TRBV4-2 and J usage is TRBJ2-1; 8 bases are shared with TRBD2. CDR3 length: 16 amino acids. Germline V CDR1 and CDR2: LGHNA, YNFKEQ. The junction had 11 bases not matched to a gene; V was cut back by 3 bases and J by 7 bases. CDR3 amino acids: CASSHHGGSGGNEQFF. CDR3 DNA sequence: TGTGCCAGCAGCCATCACGGGGGGTCGGGGGGGAATGAGCAGTTCTTC.

The chain has TRBV12-3 or TRBV12-4 and TRBJ1-4, with D tentatively TRBD1 (5 bases). The V end was cut by 3 bases, the J end by 8 bases, with 22 bases between. The CDR3 consists of 17 residues. The CDR3 sequence: CASSLGLLVGSLEKLFF. The CDR3 bases are TGTGCCAGCAGTTTGGGGCTTCTAGTCGGCAGCTTGGAAAAACTGTTTTTT.

This chain links TRBV12-3 or TRBV12-4 with TRBJ2-1; tentative D call: TRBD1 (7 bases). This CDR3 region has 17 residues. V lost 3 bases and J lost 13, with 28 bases in between. DNA of the CDR3: TGTGCCAGCAGTTTGCGACAGGGAGGCAGCTGGGGCGGGTTTCAGTTCTTC. It encodes CASSLRQGGSWGGFQFF.

V gene TRBV3-1 combines with J gene TRBJ1-2, with D possibly being TRBD1 (5 bases). V was clipped by 0 bases and J by 7 bases, with 15 bases between them. The germline V gene encodes CDR1 LGHDT and CDR2 YNNKEL (reference sequence). This CDR3 has 15 residues. The DNA of the CDR3 is TGTGCCAGCAGCCAAGAAGAGTGGGGGAGGAGTGGCTACACCTTC. Its translation: CASSQEEWGRSGYTF.

The V call is TRBV5-6, the J call TRBJ2-1, with D hard to call. The V and J ends lost 3 bases and 10 bases respectively, with 17 bases between them. The CDR3 has 14 amino acids. The germline CDR1 and CDR2 sequences are SGHDT and YYEEEE. For the CDR3, the DNA is TGTGCCAGCAGCTCCCGGACGTCGATAAGGGAGCAGTTCTTC. Translated: CASSSRTSIREQFF.

A single count supports this clonotype. The gene calls are TRBV25-1 and TRBJ1-2; D is possibly TRBD1 (5 bases). CDR1 and CDR2 from the germline V gene are MGHDK and SYGVNS. Trimming removed 3 bases from V and 4 bases from J, with 9 bases in between. The CDR3 covers 13 residues. The CDR3 DNA reads TGTGCCAGCAGTGATCTACAGGCCTATGGCTACACCTTC. Its translation is CASSDLQAYGYTF.

In this sample, this clonotype turned up many times. The CDR3, as DNA: TGTGCCAGCAGTTCAGGGGCGACCTACAATGAGCAGTTCTTC. Translated, it gives CASSSGATYNEQFF. This chain connects TRBV27 to TRBJ2-1, with a possible D match to TRBD1 (6 bases). The germline V gene encodes CDR1 MNHEY and CDR2 SMNVEV (reference sequence). Trimming cost V 4 bases and J 2 bases, with 9 bases left between them. The CDR3 runs to 14 residues.

The chain employs TRBV5-6 and TRBJ1-1; a possible D gene is TRBD1 (5 bases). Germline V gives CDR1 SGHDT, CDR2 YYEEEE. Between the trimmed V and J ends, which lost 6 bases and 1 base, there was a span of 22 bases. CDR3 length: 17 amino acids. DNA for the CDR3: TGTGCCAGCACCATCCGATTCGGAGGGACGGCGAACACTGAAGCTTTCTTT. Protein sequence: CASTIRFGGTANTEAFF. The full variable domain, in which reference TRBV5-6 and TRBJ1-1 provide the parts outside the CDR3, is DAGVTQSPTHLIKTRGQQVTLRCSPKSGHDTVSWYQQALGQGPQFIFQYYEEEERQRGNFPDRFSGHQFPNYSSELNVNALLLGDSALYLCASTIRFGGTANTEAFFGQGTRLTVV.

Written as DNA, the CDR3 is TGTGCCAGCAGTTCTTGGGATATCGGAAACACCATATATTTT. It codes for CASSSWDIGNTIYF. The chain carries TRBV12-3 or TRBV12-4 and TRBJ1-3; D is unresolved. With 4 bases removed from V and 4 bases from J, the gap between germline ends came to 11 bases. This CDR3 region has 14 residues.

This clonotype was detected only a few times. The chain employs TRBV6-2 or TRBV6-3 and TRBJ2-3, with D tentatively TRBD2 (6 bases). V lost 6 bases and J 2 bases, leaving 18 bases between the germline ends. Germline V lookup: CDR1 MNHEY, CDR2 SVGEGT. The CDR3 totals 16 residues. The DNA for the CDR3 is TGTGCCAGCAGGCGACCTCTCGCGGGGTCCACAGATACGCAGTATTTT. The encoded protein is CASRRPLAGSTDTQYF.

The gene calls are TRBV5-1 and TRBJ2-7; either TRBD1 or TRBD2 may fit D (5 bases each). This CDR3 contains 15 residues. V dropped 4 bases and J dropped 1 base, with 15 bases sitting between them. The germline V gene has CDR1 SGHRS and CDR2 YFSETQ. In nucleotides, the CDR3 is TGCGCCAGCAGCAGGGACCAAGATAGGTCCTACGAGCAGTACTTC. Amino acids: CASSRDQDRSYEQYF.

The V gene is TRBV29-1, the J gene TRBJ2-7; 7 nucleotides match TRBD1. V lost 6 bases, J lost 3 bases, and 2 bases stayed unmatched. Germline V gives CDR1 SQVTM, CDR2 ANQGSEA. The CDR3 is made up of 11 amino acids. The CDR3 protein is CSVGTVYEQYF. In DNA form, the CDR3 reads TGCAGCGTCGGGACAGTCTACGAGCAGTACTTC.